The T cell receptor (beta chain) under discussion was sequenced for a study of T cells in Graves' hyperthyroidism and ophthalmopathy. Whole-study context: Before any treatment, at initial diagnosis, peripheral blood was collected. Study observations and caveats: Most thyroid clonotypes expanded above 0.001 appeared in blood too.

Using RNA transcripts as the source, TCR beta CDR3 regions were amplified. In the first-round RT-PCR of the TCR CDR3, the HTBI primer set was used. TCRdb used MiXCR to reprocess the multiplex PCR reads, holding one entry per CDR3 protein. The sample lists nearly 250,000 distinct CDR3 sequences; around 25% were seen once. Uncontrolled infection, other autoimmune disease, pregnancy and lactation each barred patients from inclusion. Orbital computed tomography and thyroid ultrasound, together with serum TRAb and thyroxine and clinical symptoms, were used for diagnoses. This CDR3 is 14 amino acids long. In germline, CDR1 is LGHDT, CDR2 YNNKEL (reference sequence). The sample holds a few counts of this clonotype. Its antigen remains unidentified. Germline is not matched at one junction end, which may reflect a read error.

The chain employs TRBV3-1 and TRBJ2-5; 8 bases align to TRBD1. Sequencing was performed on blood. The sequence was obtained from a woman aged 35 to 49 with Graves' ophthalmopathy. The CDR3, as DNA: TGTGCCAGCAGGGACAGGGTTGTGTCCGAGACCCTGTACTTC. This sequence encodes CASRDRVVSETLYF.